The sequence of this T cell receptor beta chain was determined in a study of shared clonotypes between healthy human individuals. The study's findings and limits: Rarefaction showed sorted-subset sequencing was incomplete despite large depth. Sharing across four donors was highest in naive CD4 (around 5%) and lowest in memory CD8 (approximately 0.4%). Some clonotypes were shared by all four sorted-subset donors, while others were not shared. The non-shared ones had lower generation probabilities than the shared ones. The study generally estimated greater richness for naive than memory subsets.

The assay was immunoSEQ multiplex PCR, and TCRdb's table has in-frame clones only and misses some. Here the sample spans some 2,500,000 clones, about nine tenths being singletons. Points on this clone: Its antigen is not identified.

V lost 0 bases, J lost 3 bases, and 1 base stayed unmatched. The CDR3 length is 14 residues. Germline lookup yields CDR1 SGHRS and CDR2 YFSETQ. Sequencing used naive CD4+ T cells from PBMCs. Subset specified: CD45RA+ positively selected. The chain carries TRBV5-1 and TRBJ1-2; 8 bases fit TRBD1. This receptor was identified in a man between 18 and 35 years old in good health. Some clones in this sample may be carry-over from other donors' samples. CDR3 in amino acids: CASSLETGDYGYTF. The CDR3 bases are TGCGCCAGCAGCTTGGAGACAGGGGACTATGGCTACACCTTC.